This passage covers 24 T cell receptor beta chains from one sample sequenced in a study of cytomegalovirus exposure and HLA in healthy donors. In the PCR, 60 Vbeta and 13 Jbeta primers were used. Measured with immunoSEQ multiplex PCR; TCRdb has only the in-frame clones, and not every one. The repertoire holds about 97,000 clones, with approximately 80% as singletons. The sample consisted of PBMCs. Receptors originate from a male donor in good health and CMV-seropositive.

This clone has a single count. The chain links TRBV5-4 to TRBJ2-1, with 8 bases matching TRBD2. The CDR3 runs to 15 residues. The germline V gene has CDR1 SGHNT and CDR2 YYREEE (reference sequence). Unmatched junction bases numbered 7, after V lost 4 bases and J lost 4 bases. The CDR3 protein is CASSNGTRVYNEQFF. The CDR3 DNA is TGTGCCAGCAGCAACGGGACTAGAGTTTACAATGAGCAGTTCTTC.

This clone has only a few counts. The chain carries TRBV6-6 and TRBJ1-5; 8 bases align to TRBD1. The trim removed 2 bases at V and 6 bases at J, leaving 9 bases unmatched. Germline CDR1 reads MNHNY; CDR2 reads SVGAGI (reference sequence). The CDR3 has 16 residues. The CDR3 here is CASSYDLGQGGQPQHF. The CDR3, as DNA: TGTGCCAGCAGTTACGATCTCGGACAGGGTGGTCAGCCCCAGCATTTT.

V gene TRBV19 combines with J gene TRBJ2-2; TRBD1 might be the D (5 bases). There are 13 residues in the CDR3. V dropped 3 bases and J dropped 7 bases, with 9 bases sitting between them. Germline-derived CDR1 and CDR2 are LNHDA and SQIVND (reference sequence). The CDR3 protein is CASSIRTNGELFF. CDR3 nucleotides: TGTGCCAGTAGTATCAGGACAAACGGGGAGCTGTTTTTT.

The chain employs TRBV7-2 and TRBJ2-1; 12 bases are a match to TRBD2. The trim removed 1 base at V and 14 bases at J, leaving 12 bases unmatched. The CDR3 runs 16 residues. The germline CDR1 and CDR2 sequences are SGHTA and FQGNSA. CDR3 in DNA: TGTGCCAGCAGCTTAGTCCCGGAGGCTAGCGGGAGGGTCGAGTTCTTC. Protein: CASSLVPEASGRVEFF.

This clone was observed a few times. This rearrangement joins TRBV30 to TRBJ1-2; 7 nucleotides line up with TRBD1. The CDR3 loop spans 12 amino acids. Losses at the gene ends were 5 bases for V and 4 bases for J; bases not matched to a gene: 4. The V gene's germline CDR1 is GTSNPN and CDR2 SVGIG (reference sequence). The CDR3 loop reads CAWAGQSYGYTF. DNA of the CDR3: TGTGCCTGGGCGGGACAGTCCTATGGCTACACCTTC.

This clone was detected a few times. The genes are TRBV5-4 and TRBJ1-2, with no clear D. V lost 5 bases and J lost 6, with 11 bases in between. This CDR3 is built from 12 residues. Germline values: CDR1 SGHNT, CDR2 YYREEE (reference sequence). CDR3 nucleotides: TGTGCCAGCAGGCCGCAAGAGGATGGCTACACCTTC. As protein: CASRPQEDGYTF.

This sequence joins TRBV5-1 and TRBJ2-2, with 12 bases aligning to TRBD2. The CDR3 consists of 16 residues. The V segment lost 3 bases and the J segment 0 bases; nucleotides outside the gene matches: 0. Germline V gene data show CDR1 as SGHRS and CDR2 as YFSETQ. The CDR3 sequence is CASSWTSGTNTGELFF. As DNA, the CDR3 is TGCGCCAGCAGCTGGACTAGCGGGACGAACACCGGGGAGCTGTTTTTT. Full variable domain (missing parts from reference TRBV5-1 and TRBJ2-2): KAGVTQTPRYLIKTRGQQVTLSCSPISGHRSVSWYQQTPGQGLQFLFEYFSETQRNKGNFPGRFSGRQFSNSRSEMNVSTLELGDSALYLCASSWTSGTNTGELFFGEGSRLTVL.

The V gene is TRBV30, the J gene TRBJ2-3; D may be TRBD1 (5 bases). CDR3 length: 13 residues. With 6 bases removed from V and 7 bases from J, the gap between germline ends came to 17 bases. Germline CDR1 is GTSNPN and CDR2 is SVGIG (reference sequence). DNA of the CDR3: TGTGCCTGCACGCTCAGGGCGCAAAATACGCAGTATTTT. It specifies CACTLRAQNTQYF.

This clone was found a few times. The DNA for the CDR3 is TGTGCCAGCAGCTTAACCGTCGGGACTAGCGGAGGGGGAAAGTACTTC. Encoded protein: CASSLTVGTSGGGKYF. This chain joins TRBV7-8 and TRBJ2-7; the match to TRBD2 covers 11 bases. With V trimmed by 2 bases and J by 11 bases, 14 bases remained unmatched. The germline V gene has CDR1 SGHVS and CDR2 FQNEAQ. CDR3 length equals 16 residues.

This clone has just one count. V usage is TRBV27 and J usage is TRBJ2-7; 11 bases match TRBD2. Per the germline V gene, CDR1 is MNHEY and CDR2 is SMNVEV (reference sequence). The CDR3 sequence is 15 residues long. V lost 5 bases and J lost 6; bases outside the gene matches: 9. CDR3 sequence (DNA): TGTGCCAGCAGTCCACGGACTAGCGGGTCACCCGAGCAGTACTTC. Translation: CASSPRTSGSPEQYF.

The chain employs TRBV28 and TRBJ2-1, with 7 nucleotides matching TRBD1. This CDR3 contains 16 residues. V lost 6 bases to trimming and J lost 8 bases; unmatched junction nucleotides: 16. CDR1 and CDR2 from the germline V gene are MDHEN and SYDVKM. This CDR3 is CASSPHGQVHLDEQFF. The CDR3 nucleotides read TGTGCCAGCAGCCCACATGGACAGGTCCACTTGGATGAGCAGTTCTTC.

The gene calls are TRBV27 and TRBJ2-5; 10 bases match TRBD1. The closer fit of TRBJ2-7 to the DNA end suggests the J call may be wrong. Germline values: CDR1 MNHEY, CDR2 SMNVEV (reference sequence). The CDR3 spans 15 residues. CDR3 sequence reads: CASSSGGTGAYEQYF. The DNA of the CDR3 is TGTGCCAGCAGCTCCGGGGGGACAGGGGCTTACGAGCAGTACTTC.

The chain couples TRBV19 to TRBJ2-1; 9 bases agree with TRBD2. V lost 3 bases to trimming and J lost 2 bases; unmatched junction nucleotides: 8. This CDR3 has 17 residues. Germline assignment: CDR1 LNHDA and CDR2 SQIVND (reference sequence). Written as DNA, the CDR3 is TGTGCCAGTAGTATTGGGGAATCTAGCGGGACCTACAATGAGCAGTTCTTC. Translating gives CASSIGESSGTYNEQFF.

The CDR3 bases are TGTGCCAGCAAGAGACTAGCGGGCCAGGGTTACAATGAGCAGTTCTTC. It codes for CASKRLAGQGYNEQFF. The chain combines TRBV27 with TRBJ2-1; TRBD2 agrees at 10 bases. J was trimmed by 4 bases and V by 7 bases; bases with no gene match: 10. CDR3 size: 16 residues. Germline V gene data show CDR1 as MNHEY and CDR2 as SMNVEV (reference sequence).

The chain uses TRBV5-1 and TRBJ2-2, with TRBD2 as a possible D gene (5 bases). Germline V gene data show CDR1 as SGHRS and CDR2 as YFSETQ. Trimming stripped 5 bases from V and 4 bases from J, with 18 bases between. The CDR3 contains 16 residues. The CDR3 DNA is TGCGCCAGCAGACCATTCTCCGGGGTAGGCACCGGGGAGCTGTTTTTT. Its protein product is CASRPFSGVGTGELFF.

As concerns this clone: One junction end does not reproduce the germline sequence, and a read error may be involved. The chain couples TRBV2 to TRBJ2-4; D perhaps matches TRBD2 (6 bases). CDR1 is SNHLY and CDR2 is FYNNEI in the germline V gene. This CDR3 is 15 amino acids long. The CDR3 DNA reads TGTGCCAGCCTAAGACGGGGGATGCGAGAAAACAGTCAGTACTTC. It is translated as CASLRRGMRENSQYF.

J is TRBJ2-7 and V is TRBV6-1; 8 bases align to TRBD2. Germline CDR1 is MNHNS and CDR2 is SASEGT. The V gene end was trimmed by 9 bases and the J gene end by 7 bases; junction bases not matched to a gene: 11. The CDR3 length is 13 residues. This CDR3 is CASTTSGVREQYF. The CDR3 DNA follows: TGTGCCAGTACAACTAGCGGAGTTCGGGAGCAGTACTTC.

The genes are TRBV5-4 and TRBJ2-7, with TRBD1 matching 7 bases. V lost 4 bases to trimming and J lost 5 bases; unmatched junction nucleotides: 6. This CDR3 has 13 amino acids. Germline-derived CDR1 and CDR2 are SGHNT and YYREEE (reference sequence). The CDR3 nucleotides read TGTGCCAGCAGCCATACGACAGGGCACGAGCAGTACTTC. This codes for CASSHTTGHEQYF.

This clone was detected only a few times. The chain joins TRBV4-1 to TRBJ2-3; 13 positions match TRBD2. J was trimmed by 1 base and V by 2 bases; bases with no gene match: 9. The CDR3 sequence is 19 residues long. The germline V gene has CDR1 MGHRA and CDR2 YSYEKL. The chain's CDR3 is CASSQKELAGGLGTDTQYF. The CDR3, as DNA: TGCGCCAGCAGCCAAAAGGAACTAGCGGGAGGGCTGGGCACAGATACGCAGTATTTT.

V usage is TRBV7-2 and J usage is TRBJ1-1, with TRBD1 matching over 7 bases. The trim removed 3 bases at V and 2 bases at J, leaving 3 bases unmatched. The CDR3 has 14 amino acids. Germline CDR1 reads SGHTA; CDR2 reads FQGNSA. The CDR3 is CASSFGTVNTEAFF. CDR3 DNA sequence: TGTGCCAGCAGCTTCGGGACAGTCAACACTGAAGCTTTCTTT.

By share, this clone counts as medium-sized. Other nucleotide sequences in the sample specify the same CDR3. V usage is TRBV19 and J usage is TRBJ2-7; 10 bases fit TRBD2. V shed 6 bases and J 3 bases; nucleotides not matched to a gene: 8. The germline CDR1 and CDR2 sequences are LNHDA and SQIVND (reference sequence). The CDR3 is 15 residues long. CDR3 bases: TGTGCCAGTAGCGTAACTAGCGGGGTGGGCTACGAGCAGTACTTC. It yields the protein CASSVTSGVGYEQYF.

This clone was observed a handful of times. The chain recombines TRBV7-9 with TRBJ1-1, with 8 bases that match TRBD1. Trimming at V came to 1 base and at J to 4 bases, leaving 11 bases not matched to a gene. In germline, CDR1 is SEHNR, CDR2 FQNEAQ (reference sequence). CDR3 length: 17 amino acids. The CDR3 coding sequence is TGTGCCAGCAGCTTAGTCCCCCAGGGGGCGGGGAGCACTGAAGCTTTCTTT. Translated: CASSLVPQGAGSTEAFF. Looking up the rest from reference TRBV7-9 and TRBJ1-1 gives the full variable domain: DTGVSQNPRHKITKRGQNVTFRCDPISEHNRLYWYRQTLGQGPEFLTYFQNEAQLEKSRLLSDRFSAERPKGSFSTLEIQRTEQGDSAMYLCASSLVPQGAGSTEAFFGQGTRLTVV.

The gene calls are TRBV5-1 and TRBJ2-1; 7 nucleotides match TRBD1. This CDR3 contains 14 residues. Unmatched junction bases numbered 10, after V lost 4 bases and J lost 9 bases. Germline lookup yields CDR1 SGHRS and CDR2 YFSETQ. The CDR3 loop reads CASSRFSRQGEQFF. The CDR3 region has the DNA TGCGCCAGCAGCCGGTTCAGTAGACAGGGTGAGCAGTTCTTC.

The genes are TRBV9 and TRBJ2-3, with 9 bases lining up with TRBD2. The CDR3 covers 17 residues. V lost 0 bases and J lost 2; bases outside the gene matches: 7. Germline values: CDR1 SGDLS, CDR2 YYNGEE. The CDR3 loop reads CASSVGGTSKITDTQYF. The CDR3 nucleotides are TGTGCCAGCAGCGTAGGTGGGACTAGCAAAATCACAGATACGCAGTATTTT.